The following is a T cell receptor beta chain sequence with its context. Its antigen is not known. The data are from a study of T cells in Graves' hyperthyroidism and ophthalmopathy. The study, taken as a whole, reports: Most clonotypes expanded in thyroid above 0.001 were likewise present in blood.

RNA transcripts gave rise to amplified TCR beta CDR3 regions. Using the HTBI primer set, a first-round RT-PCR was run on the TCR CDR3. A single record per CDR3 protein comes from TCRdb applying MiXCR to the multiplex PCR reads. The table has hundreds of thousands of distinct CDR3 sequences, more than 11% seen once. The CDR3 length is 15 residues. The V end lost 7 bases, the J end lost 4 bases, and 19 bases lay between the germline ends. The germline CDR1 and CDR2 sequences are SEHNR and FQNEAQ (reference sequence). The chain joins TRBV7-9 to TRBJ1-1; a weak D match, TRBD1 (5 bases). Sequenced input: blood. The source is a woman aged 30 to 39 with Graves' hyperthyroidism that later progressed to Graves' ophthalmopathy. The CDR3 reads CASTSAIAGTTEAFF. Written as DNA, the CDR3 is TGTGCCAGCACCTCAGCTATTGCGGGGACCACTGAAGCTTTCTTT.